This passage covers 8 T cell receptor beta chains from one sample sequenced in a study of blood T cell repertoires in COVID-19. Clones were sequenced by immunoSEQ multiplex PCR, and TCRdb holds only the in-frame ones, with some missing. The sample shows almost 400,000 clones, just under 90% of them seen only once. The source material was PBMCs or T cells enriched from blood (not recorded which). Every receptor here comes from a woman between 25 and 40 years old who had recovered from COVID-19.

In its sample, this clone was seen a few times. V and J are TRBV3-1 (or the pseudogene TRBV3-2) and TRBJ2-1; D may be TRBD2 (6 bases). The V end lost 0 bases, the J end lost 10 bases, and 16 bases lay between the germline ends. The CDR3 consists of 15 residues. CDR1 is LGHDT, CDR2 YNNKEL, per germline (reference sequence). CDR3 sequence (DNA): TGTGCCAGCAGCCAAGACGGGGGTGCAATCGGGGAGCAGTTCTTC. This gives the protein CASSQDGGAIGEQFF.

The chain couples TRBV24-1 to TRBJ1-2; tentatively, D is TRBD1 (5 bases). Between the trimmed V and J ends, which lost 4 bases and 13 bases, there was a span of 27 bases. CDR1 KGHDR and CDR2 SFDVKD come from the germline V gene. The CDR3 has 16 residues. The CDR3 is CATSDLQTAWGPGCTF. In DNA, the CDR3 is TGTGCCACCAGTGACCTACAGACAGCCTGGGGCCCTGGGTGCACCTTC.

The V call is TRBV25-1, the J call TRBJ2-6, with a tentative D call TRBD1 (6 bases). Trimming removed 3 bases from V and 0 bases from J, with 9 bases in between. The CDR3 runs to 16 residues. CDR1 and CDR2 (germline): MGHDK, SYGVNS. For the CDR3, the DNA is TGTGCCAGCAGTGAGAGGGGGAGCTCTGGGGCCAACGTCCTGACTTTC. As protein: CASSERGSSGANVLTF.

V usage is TRBV28 and J usage is TRBJ2-5, with TRBD1 as a possible D gene (6 bases). CDR1 and CDR2 from the germline V gene are MDHEN and SYDVKM. This CDR3 is built from 16 residues. Between the trimmed V and J ends, which lost 7 bases and 0 bases, there was a span of 18 bases. CDR3 DNA sequence: TGTGCCAGCACTAACCGCCGGGACACTTACCAAGAGACCCAGTACTTC. This translates into CASTNRRDTYQETQYF.

The gene calls are TRBV30 and TRBJ1-2; TRBD1 matches 7 bases. V trimming: 1 base; J trimming: 1 base; junction bases outside the gene matches: 15. The CDR3 is made up of 18 amino acids. CDR1 and CDR2 (germline): GTSNPN, SVGIG (reference sequence). The CDR3 nucleotides read TGTGCCTGGAGTGCGAGGGGTTCCGGGACAGATTTTAACTATGGCTACACCTTC. Protein sequence: CAWSARGSGTDFNYGYTF.

Note on this clone: The same CDR3 can be traced to other DNA sequences in this sample. The J gene is TRBJ1-1, the V gene TRBV10-3; D may be TRBD1 (5 bases). The ends were cut back, 0 bases at V and 0 bases at J, with 8 bases in the middle. Per the germline V gene, CDR1 is ENHRY and CDR2 is SYGVKD. The CDR3 spans 15 residues. This chain's CDR3 is CAISESAGMNTEAFF. In DNA, the CDR3 is TGTGCCATCAGTGAGTCTGCAGGGATGAACACTGAAGCTTTCTTT.

The J gene is TRBJ2-3, the V gene TRBV14, with 8 bases aligning to TRBD1. The CDR3 contains 15 residues. Germline V gives CDR1 SGHDN, CDR2 FVKESK. With V trimmed by 4 bases and J by 2 bases, 5 bases remained unmatched. The CDR3 bases are TGTGCCAGCAGCCGGGGACAGGTGTACACAGATACGCAGTATTTT. This translates into CASSRGQVYTDTQYF.

The chain has TRBV7-3 and TRBJ1-1, with 10 bases aligning to TRBD1. Trimming took 2 bases from V and 1 from J; bases not matched to a gene: 16. Per the germline V gene, CDR1 is SGHTA and CDR2 is FQGTGA. The CDR3 has 20 amino acids. CDR3 sequence (DNA): TGTGCCAGCAGCTTACTGAGTAGGGACAGGGGCCGTAGAGAGAACACTGAAGCTTTCTTT. Protein sequence: CASSLLSRDRGRRENTEAFF.